The subject of this entry is one TCR beta chain. Its antigen is not known. This sample is part of a study of T cells in Graves' hyperthyroidism and ophthalmopathy. Study-wide background: At the time of initial diagnosis and before any treatment, peripheral blood was collected.

Amplification targeted TCR beta CDR3 regions from RNA transcripts. Carried out on the TCR CDR3, a first-round RT-PCR used the HTBI primer set. TCRdb processed the multiplex PCR reads anew with MiXCR; each CDR3 protein has one entry. The sample contains fewer than 400,000 distinct CDR3 sequences, over 12% of which appear only once. Looked up from germline, CDR1 is SGHRS and CDR2 is YFSETQ. V dropped 5 bases and J dropped 1; count of bases not matched to a gene: 7. The CDR3 runs to 17 residues. Uncontrolled infection, other autoimmune disease, pregnancy or lactation barred patients from enrollment. The source of the PBMCs was approximately 9.5 ml of fresh peripheral blood. Study outcomes and limitations: Among thyroid clonotypes expanded above 0.001, most also appeared in blood.

This receptor was taken from a middle-aged man with Graves' ophthalmopathy. The sequenced sample consisted of blood. V and J are TRBV5-1 and TRBJ2-3; 13 bases fit TRBD2. In DNA form, the CDR3 reads TGCGCCAGCAGTCCGAACACTAGCGGGAGGGGCACAGATACGCAGTATTTT. It is translated as CASSPNTSGRGTDTQYF.